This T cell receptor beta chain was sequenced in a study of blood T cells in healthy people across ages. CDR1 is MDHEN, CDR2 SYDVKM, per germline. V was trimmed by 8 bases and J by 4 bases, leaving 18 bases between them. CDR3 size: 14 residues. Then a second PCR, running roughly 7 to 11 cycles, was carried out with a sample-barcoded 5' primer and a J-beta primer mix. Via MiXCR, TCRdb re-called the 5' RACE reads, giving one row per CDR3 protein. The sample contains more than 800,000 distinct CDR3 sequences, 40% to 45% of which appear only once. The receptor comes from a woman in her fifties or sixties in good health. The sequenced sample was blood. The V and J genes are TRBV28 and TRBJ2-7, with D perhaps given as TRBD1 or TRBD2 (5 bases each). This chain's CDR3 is CASAEDGTGYEQYF. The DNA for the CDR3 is TGTGCCAGCGCTGAAGACGGGACGGGGTACGAGCAGTACTTC. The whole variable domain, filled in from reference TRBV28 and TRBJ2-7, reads DVKVTQSSRYLVKRTGEKVFLECVQDMDHENMFWYRQDPGLGLRLIYFSYDVKMKEKGDIPEGYSVSREKKERFSLILESASTNQTSMYLCASAEDGTGYEQYFGPGTRLTVT.